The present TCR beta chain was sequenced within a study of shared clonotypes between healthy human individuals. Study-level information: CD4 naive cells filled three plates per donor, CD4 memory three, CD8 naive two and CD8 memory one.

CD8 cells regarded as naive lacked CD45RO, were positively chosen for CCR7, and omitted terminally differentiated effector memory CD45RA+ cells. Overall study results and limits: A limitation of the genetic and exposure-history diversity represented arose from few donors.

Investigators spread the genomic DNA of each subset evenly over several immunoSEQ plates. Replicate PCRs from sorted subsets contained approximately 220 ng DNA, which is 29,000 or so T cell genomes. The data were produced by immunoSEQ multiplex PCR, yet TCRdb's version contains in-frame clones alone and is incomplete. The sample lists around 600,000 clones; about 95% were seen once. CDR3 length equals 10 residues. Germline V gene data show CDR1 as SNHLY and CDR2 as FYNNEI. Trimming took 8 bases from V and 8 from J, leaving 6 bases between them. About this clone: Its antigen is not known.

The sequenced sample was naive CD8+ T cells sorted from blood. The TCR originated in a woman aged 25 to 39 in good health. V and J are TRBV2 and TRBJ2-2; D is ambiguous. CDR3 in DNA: TGTGCCAGCCGGCTGGGGGAGCTGTTTTTT. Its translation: CASRLGELFF.